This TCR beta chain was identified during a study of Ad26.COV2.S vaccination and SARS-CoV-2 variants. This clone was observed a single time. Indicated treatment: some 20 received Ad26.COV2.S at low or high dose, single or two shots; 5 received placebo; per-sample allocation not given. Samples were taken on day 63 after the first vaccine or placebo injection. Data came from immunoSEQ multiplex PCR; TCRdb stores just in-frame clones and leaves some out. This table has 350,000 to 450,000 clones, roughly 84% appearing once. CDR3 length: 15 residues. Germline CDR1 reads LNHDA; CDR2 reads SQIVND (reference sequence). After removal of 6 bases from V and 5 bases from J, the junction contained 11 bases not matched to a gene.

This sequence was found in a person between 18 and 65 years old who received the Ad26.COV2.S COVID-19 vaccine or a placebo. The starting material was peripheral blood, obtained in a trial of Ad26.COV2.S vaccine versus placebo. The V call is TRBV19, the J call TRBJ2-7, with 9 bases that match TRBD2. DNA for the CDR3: TGTGCCAGTAGCGCCAATAGCGGGAGTTTCCACGAGCAGTACTTC. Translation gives CASSANSGSFHEQYF.